This T cell receptor beta chain was captured in a study of blood T cell repertoires in COVID-19. Across the study: The study drew acute and convalescent COVID-19 samples from the United States, Italy and Spain.

In the original processing: Scientists estimated how many nucleated cells there were by amplifying reference gene primers. Measured with immunoSEQ multiplex PCR; TCRdb has only the in-frame clones, and not every one. V, J and clone size were drawn from that table, and D and trimming were deduced from the DNA. The sample holds some 76,000 clones, almost 85% seen once. This CDR3 has 14 residues. Germline-derived CDR1 and CDR2 are SGHTS and YDEGEE. The V gene end was trimmed by 4 bases and the J gene end by 5 bases; junction bases not matched to a gene: 6. This clone came up once. The J gene is TRBJ2-3, the V gene TRBV5-8, with TRBD1 matching 8 bases. Sequencing was carried out using peripheral blood. The sequence came from a man in his fifties with acute or convalescent COVID-19. The CDR3 loop is CASSVDRDGDTQYF. As DNA, the CDR3 is TGTGCCAGCAGCGTGGACAGGGATGGAGATACGCAGTATTTT. Full variable domain (remainder filled in from reference TRBV5-8 and TRBJ2-3): EAGVTQSPTHLIKTRGQQATLRCSPISGHTSVYWYQQALGLGLQFLLWYDEGEERNRGNFPPRFSGRQFPNYSSELNVNALELEDSALYLCASSVDRDGDTQYFGPGTRLTVL.